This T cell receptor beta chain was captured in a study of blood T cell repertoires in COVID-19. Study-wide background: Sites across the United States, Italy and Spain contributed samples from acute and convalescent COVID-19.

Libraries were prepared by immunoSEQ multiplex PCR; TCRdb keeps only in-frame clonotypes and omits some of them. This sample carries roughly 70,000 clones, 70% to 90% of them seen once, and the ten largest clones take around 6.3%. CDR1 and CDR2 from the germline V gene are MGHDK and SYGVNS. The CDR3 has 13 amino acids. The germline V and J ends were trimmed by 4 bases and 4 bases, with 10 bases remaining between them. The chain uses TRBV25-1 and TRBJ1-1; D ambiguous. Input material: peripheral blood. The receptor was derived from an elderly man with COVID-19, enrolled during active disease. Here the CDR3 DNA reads TGTGCCAGCAGTGCTGGCGCGGGCACTGAAGCTTTCTTT. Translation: CASSAGAGTEAFF.